This T cell receptor (beta chain) is from a study of cytomegalovirus exposure and HLA in healthy donors. About this clone: What it binds is not known.

General study points: Whilst most TCR sequences proved rare, a subset of public TCRs occurred across many donors. In a later analysis, TCR beta V- and J-gene trimming showed a link to a missense DCLRE1C variant. The study put 160 or so TCR beta chains on its list as cytomegalovirus-associated. An analysis that came later showed most CMV-associated TCR beta chains appearing HLA-restricted.

The PCR made use of 60 Vbeta and 13 Jbeta primers. Generated by immunoSEQ multiplex PCR, the TCRdb table keeps only in-frame clones and is missing some. This sample has 100,000 to 150,000 clones, with approximately 85% found just once. This sequence originates from a boy aged 5-17 years in good health and CMV-seronegative. Specimen: PBMCs.

The CDR3 reads CSVQTGSLGTGELFF. The CDR3 bases are TGCAGCGTCCAGACAGGGTCCCTTGGCACCGGGGAGCTGTTTTTT. The gene calls are TRBV29-1 and TRBJ2-2; 7 positions agree with TRBD1. J gave up 4 bases and V 6 bases, and 11 bases lay outside the gene matches. CDR1 is SQVTM, CDR2 ANQGSEA, per germline. CDR3 length: 15 amino acids.